This entry lists 31 T cell receptor beta chains sequenced from one sample in a study of T cell responses to AZD1222 COVID-19 vaccine. Profiled with immunoSEQ multiplex PCR; TCRdb holds only in-frame clones, not every one. Of roughly 120,000 clones detected, 80% to 90% appear once; the ten largest clones hold under 2%. This sample comprised peripheral blood, obtained on day 0 of AZD1222 vaccination. These receptor sequences come from an adult in good health.

This chain uses TRBV9 with TRBJ1-5, with D unresolved. Germline V gene lookup returns CDR1 SGDLS and CDR2 YYNGEE. V lost 0 bases and J 7 bases, leaving 11 bases between the germline ends. This CDR3 contains 14 residues. The CDR3 coding sequence is TGTGCCAGCAGCGTAGCCACGGCCGGGCAGCCCCAGCATTTT. This encodes CASSVATAGQPQHF.

This clone was observed once. J is TRBJ2-7 and V is TRBV6-5; tentatively, D is TRBD2 (7 bases). V was pared by 4 bases and J by 6 bases, with 13 bases between. In germline, CDR1 is MNHEY, CDR2 SVGAGI. The CDR3 covers 13 residues. The CDR3 DNA reads as TGTGCCAGCAGTTGGCAGGGGAGGGCCGAGCAGTACTTC. Its protein is CASSWQGRAEQYF.

The CDR3 DNA follows: TGTGCCAGCAGCGTCCGGGACAGGGCCTTATATGGCTACACCTTC. It translates to CASSVRDRALYGYTF. The rearrangement joins TRBV9 to TRBJ1-2, with 9 positions matching TRBD1. Germline V gives CDR1 SGDLS, CDR2 YYNGEE. There are 15 residues in the CDR3. The V and J ends lost 2 bases and 5 bases, in that order; junction bases with no gene match: 7.

The chain has TRBV7-8 and TRBJ2-5; D possibly corresponds to TRBD2 (6 bases). The germline V gene encodes CDR1 SGHVS and CDR2 FQNEAQ. The length of the CDR3 is 14 residues. With 3 bases removed from V and 2 bases from J, the gap between germline ends came to 10 bases. In DNA form, the CDR3 reads TGTGCCAGCAGCTTGGGACTTGCTCAAGAGACCCAGTACTTC. Amino acids: CASSLGLAQETQYF.

The chain uses TRBV24-1 and TRBJ2-1, with 9 bases aligning to TRBD2. V lost 3 bases, J lost 2 bases, and 7 bases stayed unmatched. In germline, CDR1 is KGHDR, CDR2 SFDVKD. CDR3 length: 17 residues. CDR3 region: CATSDPETSGTYNEQFF. CDR3 DNA sequence: TGTGCCACCAGTGATCCGGAGACTAGCGGCACCTACAATGAGCAGTTCTTC.

The chain carries TRBV15 and TRBJ2-2; TRBD2 matches 7 bases. J was trimmed by 3 bases and V by 2 bases; bases with no gene match: 9. CDR3 length: 17 residues. CDR1 is LNHNV, CDR2 YYDKDF, per germline (reference sequence). The CDR3 here is CATSRTVGLGDTGELFF. In nucleotides, the CDR3 is TGTGCCACCAGCAGAACTGTAGGACTAGGGGACACCGGGGAGCTGTTTTTT.

The rearrangement links TRBV7-3 to TRBJ2-5; maybe TRBD2 (5 bases). Trimming cost V 5 bases and J 2 bases, with 9 bases left between them. Germline V lookup: CDR1 SGHTA, CDR2 FQGTGA. The CDR3 covers 13 residues. The CDR3 DNA reads as TGTGCCAGCAGCCAGCGGTTACAAGAGACCCAGTACTTC. Translated, it gives CASSQRLQETQYF. Together with reference TRBV7-3 and TRBJ2-5, the CDR3 gives the full variable domain: GAGVSQTPSNKVTEKGKYVELRCDPISGHTALYWYRQSLGQGPEFLIYFQGTGAADDSGLPNDRFFAVRPEGSVSTLKIQRTERGDSAVYLCASSQRLQETQYFGPGTRLLVL.

The chain carries TRBV5-6 and TRBJ2-5; 7 nucleotides align to TRBD1. CDR1 is SGHDT and CDR2 is YYEEEE in the germline V gene. The V gene end was trimmed by 2 bases and the J gene end by 5 bases; junction bases not matched to a gene: 12. This CDR3 comprises 16 residues. CDR3 nucleotides: TGTGCCAGCAGCTTCGACAGGGCCTCGAGGTGGGAGACCCAGTACTTC. This translates into CASSFDRASRWETQYF.

J is TRBJ2-5 and V is TRBV11-2, with TRBD2 matching 7 bases. The V segment lost 4 bases and the J segment 2 bases; nucleotides outside the gene matches: 16. The CDR3 sequence is 18 residues long. The V gene's germline CDR1 is SGHAT and CDR2 FQNNGV. The CDR3 loop reads CASSSGLVSVPTQETQYF. The CDR3 region has the DNA TGTGCCAGCAGCTCCGGACTAGTGTCTGTTCCGACTCAAGAGACCCAGTACTTC.

The J gene is TRBJ1-1, the V gene TRBV18; 7 nucleotides align to TRBD1. The CDR3 consists of 16 residues. Germline CDR1 KGHSH, CDR2 LQKENI. V lost 1 base to trimming and J lost 2 bases; unmatched junction nucleotides: 7. CDR3 protein: CASSPHARGVNTEAFF. In nucleotides, the CDR3 is TGTGCCAGCTCACCACACGCCAGGGGGGTTAACACTGAAGCTTTCTTT.

This rearrangement joins TRBV12-5 to TRBJ1-2; the D is unclear. The CDR3 runs to 14 residues. Germline V CDR1 and CDR2: LGHNT, FRNRAP. V lost 1 base to trimming and J lost 4 bases, with 10 bases between them. CDR3 sequence reads: CASGLGAGGYGYTF. As DNA, the CDR3 is TGTGCTAGTGGTTTGGGCGCCGGAGGCTATGGCTACACCTTC.

The chain carries TRBV6-1 and TRBJ2-1, with a weak D call TRBD2 (5 bases). From germline, CDR1 is MNHNS and CDR2 SASEGT. V was shortened by 0 bases and J by 10 bases, with 22 bases between the two germline ends. The CDR3 has 17 amino acids. The CDR3 loop is CASSEARVYTVDLEQFF. The CDR3 DNA reads TGTGCCAGCAGTGAAGCGCGGGTATATACGGTCGACTTAGAGCAGTTCTTC.

This clone was observed once. V usage is TRBV5-1 and J usage is TRBJ1-2, with 11 bases lining up with TRBD1. The CDR3 has 15 amino acids. Germline CDR1 is SGHRS and CDR2 is YFSETQ. Trimming at V came to 4 bases and at J to 8 bases, leaving 10 bases not matched to a gene. The DNA for the CDR3 is TGCGCCAGCAGCCCTGGACAGGGGGCAGCGGAAGGCTACACCTTC. This gives the protein CASSPGQGAAEGYTF.

This clone was found once. The J gene is TRBJ2-5, the V gene TRBV6-5; D not resolved. V was pared by 7 bases and J by 1 base, with 13 bases between. Germline assignment: CDR1 MNHEY and CDR2 SVGAGI. The CDR3 contains 14 residues. CDR3 in amino acids: CASTESRAQETQYF. The CDR3 DNA sequence: TGTGCCAGCACCGAAAGTAGGGCCCAAGAGACCCAGTACTTC.

The J gene is TRBJ1-5, the V gene TRBV19, with D possibly being TRBD1 (5 bases). The CDR3 length is 13 residues. V lost 10 bases, J lost 0 bases, and 10 bases lay in between. CDR1 is LNHDA, CDR2 SQIVND, per germline (reference sequence). CDR3 bases: TGTGCCACCCAGGGTATTAGCAATCAGCCCCAGCATTTT. Amino acids: CATQGISNQPQHF. Full variable domain (rest looked up from reference TRBV19 and TRBJ1-5): DGGITQSPKYLFRKEGQNVTLSCEQNLNHDAMYWYRQDPGQGLRLIYYSQIVNDFQKGDIAEGYSVSREKKESFPLTVTSAQKNPTAFYLCATQGISNQPQHFGDGTRLSIL.

This clone was seen a handful of times. The V gene is TRBV6-1, the J gene TRBJ1-2; 9 bases are shared with TRBD1. Germline values: CDR1 MNHNS, CDR2 SASEGT. The CDR3 loop spans 14 amino acids. Germline trimming cut 2 bases from V and 8 bases from J; bases unmatched to any gene: 6. CDR3 nucleotide sequence: TGTGCCAGCAGTGAACAAGGGACAGGGACCGGCTACACCTTC. Its protein product is CASSEQGTGTGYTF.

The chain employs TRBV29-1 and TRBJ2-1; D may be TRBD1 (8 bases). CDR1 is SQVTM and CDR2 is ANQGSEA in the germline V gene. The CDR3 is 15 residues long. V lost 6 bases and J lost 4, with 19 bases in between. CDR3 in amino acids: CSVKGGTGLYNEQFF. The CDR3 DNA follows: TGCAGCGTCAAGGGAGGGACAGGCCTATACAATGAGCAGTTCTTC.

This chain uses TRBV7-9 with TRBJ2-7; unclear D gene. Trimming pared 5 bases from V and 5 bases from J, leaving 19 bases between. The CDR3 spans 15 residues. CDR1 is SEHNR and CDR2 is FQNEAQ in the germline V gene (reference sequence). In DNA, the CDR3 is TGTGCCAGCAGCCTAGGGTCCACCCCGACCCACGAGCAGTACTTC. Its translation is CASSLGSTPTHEQYF.

The V call is TRBV7-2, the J call TRBJ1-3; D call uncertain. The germline V gene has CDR1 SGHTA and CDR2 FQGNSA. CDR3 size: 15 residues. V lost 5 bases to trimming and J lost 0 bases, with 11 bases between them. CDR3 loop: CASSLRTGSGNTIYF. CDR3 nucleotide sequence: TGTGCCAGCAGCCTCCGGACGGGCTCTGGAAACACCATATATTTT.

This clone has a single count. This chain uses TRBV14 with TRBJ2-7; the D is unclear. With 1 base removed from V and 4 bases from J, the gap between germline ends came to 11 bases. This CDR3 is built from 14 residues. Looked up from germline, CDR1 is SGHDN and CDR2 is FVKESK. The CDR3 DNA reads TGTGCCAGCAGCCAAGCCCGACAAATTTACGAGCAGTACTTC. Amino acid sequence: CASSQARQIYEQYF.

Remarks on this clone: Additional DNA sequences in this sample encode the identical CDR3. This chain connects TRBV9 to TRBJ2-7; 8 positions match TRBD1. Germline-derived CDR1 and CDR2 are SGDLS and YYNGEE. The V segment lost 0 bases and the J segment 1 base; nucleotides outside the gene matches: 3. The CDR3 runs 15 residues. The CDR3 DNA reads TGTGCCAGCAGCGTAGGACAGGGGCTTTCCTACGAGCAGTACTTC. This codes for CASSVGQGLSYEQYF.

This sequence joins TRBV4-3 and TRBJ2-5; TRBD2 might be the D (5 bases). With 1 base removed from V and 4 bases from J, the gap between germline ends came to 16 bases. The length of the CDR3 is 16 residues. Germline V gene sequence: CDR1 LGHNA, CDR2 YSLEER. This CDR3 reads CASSQGGGYGGETQYF. The CDR3 coding sequence is TGCGCCAGCAGCCAAGGAGGCGGGTATGGCGGAGAGACCCAGTACTTC.

Concerning this clone itself: The sample has other DNA sequences that encode this CDR3 too. The CDR3 coding sequence is TGCGCCAGCAGTGAAGGGTCAGCAACTAATGAAAAACTGTTTTTT. Protein sequence: CASSEGSATNEKLFF. The chain links TRBV10-1 to TRBJ1-4; D ambiguous. The CDR3 length is 15 residues. V was trimmed by 3 bases and J by 0 bases, leaving 8 bases between them. The germline V gene has CDR1 WNHNN and CDR2 SYGVQD (reference sequence).

The rearrangement joins TRBV4-2 to TRBJ2-5, with D perhaps being TRBD1 or TRBD2 (5 bases each). The ends were cut back, 1 base at V and 7 bases at J, with 13 bases in the middle. This CDR3 spans 14 amino acids. Germline V gene data show CDR1 as LGHNA and CDR2 as YNFKEQ. The CDR3 region is CASSQAGREGTQYF. The CDR3 nucleotides are TGTGCCAGCAGCCAAGCGGGACGGGAAGGGACCCAGTACTTC.

The chain combines TRBV18 with TRBJ2-5, with TRBD2 identical over 11 bases. After removal of 4 bases from V and 0 bases from J, the junction contained 16 bases not matched to a gene. CDR1 KGHSH and CDR2 LQKENI come from the germline V gene. CDR3 length: 20 amino acids. In DNA, the CDR3 is TGTGCCAGCTCACTCCAACCCCCGGGACTAGCGGCCCCGTACCAAGAGACCCAGTACTTC. This sequence encodes CASSLQPPGLAAPYQETQYF.

This chain connects TRBV7-6 to TRBJ2-3; 8 bases match TRBD2. The germline gives CDR1 SGHVS, CDR2 FNYEAQ. Unmatched junction bases numbered 9, after V lost 5 bases and J lost 2 bases. The CDR3 is made up of 16 amino acids. The CDR3 DNA sequence: TGTGCCAGCAGCCCTGCTATTAGCGGGGCCACAGATACGCAGTATTTT. Its translation: CASSPAISGATDTQYF.

The J gene is TRBJ1-5, the V gene TRBV9; D ambiguous. V lost 4 bases to trimming and J lost 1 base, with 9 bases between them. The CDR3 is made up of 14 amino acids. Germline CDR1 is SGDLS and CDR2 is YYNGEE. CDR3 bases: TGTGCCAGCAGCTTGGAAGGGAGCAATCAGCCCCAGCATTTT. Its protein is CASSLEGSNQPQHF.

This clone showed up just a few times. CDR3 in amino acids: CASSQERLEQYF. CDR3 nucleotides: TGTGCCAGCAGCCAAGAGAGGTTAGAGCAGTACTTC. J is TRBJ2-7 and V is TRBV4-2; D remains unclear. The CDR3 length is 12 residues. Germline V lookup: CDR1 LGHNA, CDR2 YNFKEQ. V was shortened by 0 bases and J by 7 bases, with 7 bases between the two germline ends.

This clone was counted once. The chain links TRBV7-6 to TRBJ1-1; D gene unclear. The germline CDR1 and CDR2 sequences are SGHVS and FNYEAQ. The V end lost 5 bases, the J end lost 0 bases, and 19 bases lay between the germline ends. The CDR3 is 17 residues long. DNA for the CDR3: TGTGCCAGCAGCCCCCGCTCAGTATCCTACCTGAACACTGAAGCTTTCTTT. Translation: CASSPRSVSYLNTEAFF.

J is TRBJ1-2 and V is TRBV19; TRBD1 matches at 10 bases. CDR1 is LNHDA, CDR2 SQIVND, per germline (reference sequence). V lost 1 base and J lost 6; bases outside the gene matches: 5. The CDR3 is 15 amino acids. The CDR3, as DNA: TGTGCCAGTAGTATAGGGGGACAGGGGTCCGATGGCTACACCTTC. As protein: CASSIGGQGSDGYTF. Looking up the rest from reference TRBV19 and TRBJ1-2 gives the full variable domain: DGGITQSPKYLFRKEGQNVTLSCEQNLNHDAMYWYRQDPGQGLRLIYYSQIVNDFQKGDIAEGYSVSREKKESFPLTVTSAQKNPTAFYLCASSIGGQGSDGYTFGSGTRLTVV.

This clone was seen once. V gene TRBV5-1 combines with J gene TRBJ2-5; 7 nucleotides match TRBD1. With 3 bases clipped from V and 0 bases from J, the junction kept 11 bases outside the gene matches. Germline CDR1 and CDR2: SGHRS and YFSETQ. The CDR3 totals 17 residues. CDR3 DNA sequence: TGCGCCAGCAGCTCGGATCCTGACAGGGAATACCAAGAGACCCAGTACTTC. Protein sequence: CASSSDPDREYQETQYF. The full variable domain, rest sourced from reference TRBV5-1 and TRBJ2-5, is KAGVTQTPRYLIKTRGQQVTLSCSPISGHRSVSWYQQTPGQGLQFLFEYFSETQRNKGNFPGRFSGRQFSNSRSEMNVSTLELGDSALYLCASSSDPDREYQETQYFGPGTRLLVL.